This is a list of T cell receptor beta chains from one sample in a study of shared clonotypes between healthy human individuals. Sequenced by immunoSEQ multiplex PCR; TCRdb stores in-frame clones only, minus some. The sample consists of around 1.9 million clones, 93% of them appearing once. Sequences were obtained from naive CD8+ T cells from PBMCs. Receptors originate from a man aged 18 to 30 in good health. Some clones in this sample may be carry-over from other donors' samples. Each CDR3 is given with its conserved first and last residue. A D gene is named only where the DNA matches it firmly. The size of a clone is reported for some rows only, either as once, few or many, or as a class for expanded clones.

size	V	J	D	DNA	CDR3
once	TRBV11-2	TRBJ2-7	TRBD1	TGTGCCAGCAGCCCGGGACAGGGCTACGAGCAGTACTTC	CASSPGQGYEQYF
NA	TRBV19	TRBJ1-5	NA	TGTGCCAGTAGTATAGTGAGGCAGGCTCGCAATCAGCCCCAGCATTTT	CASSIVRQARNQPQHF
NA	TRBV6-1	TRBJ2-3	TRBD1	TGTGCCAGCAGCCTCAGGGGGCCTAGCACAGATACGCAGTATTTT	CASSLRGPSTDTQYF
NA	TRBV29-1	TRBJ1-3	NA	TGCAGCGTTGTGGAGGCGCTAGGAAACACCATATATTTT	CSVVEALGNTIYF
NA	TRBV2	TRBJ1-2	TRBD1	TGTGCCAGCAGGGAAGGGACAGGGATTTACTATGGCTACACCTTC	CASREGTGIYYGYTF
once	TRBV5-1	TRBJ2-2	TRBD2	TGCGCCAGCAGCCATGAACCCGGGACTAGAGTCACCGGGGAGCTGTTTTTT	CASSHEPGTRVTGELFF
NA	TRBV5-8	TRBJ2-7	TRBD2	TGTGCCAGCAGCCCCAGACCGGGACTAGCGGGAAACTACGAGCAGTACTTC	CASSPRPGLAGNYEQYF
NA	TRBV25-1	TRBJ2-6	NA	TGTGCCAGCAGTGTGCCTGGGGCCAACGTCCTGACTTTC	CASSVPGANVLTF
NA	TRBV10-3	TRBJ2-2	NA	TGTGCCATCAGTGGACAGAACACCGGGGAGCTGTTTTTT	CAISGQNTGELFF
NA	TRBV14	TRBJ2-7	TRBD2	TGTGCCAGCAGCCAAGCCTGGACTAGCACTCTCCTAATCTCCTACGAGCAGTACTTC	CASSQAWTSTLLISYEQYF
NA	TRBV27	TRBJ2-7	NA	TGTGCCGCAGGCCCCCCATCCTACGAGCAGTACTTC	CAAGPPSYEQYF
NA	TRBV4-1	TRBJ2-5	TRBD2	TGCGCCAGCAGCCAAATCGGACTAGCCCAAGAGACCCAGTACTTC	CASSQIGLAQETQYF
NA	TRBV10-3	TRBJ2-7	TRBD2	TGTGCCATCAGTGAGTCGAGACTAGCGTACTCCTACGAGCAGTACTTC	CAISESRLAYSYEQYF
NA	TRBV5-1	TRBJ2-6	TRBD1	TGCGCCAGCAGCTTGGATGGGACAGGGTTGCCCTCTGGGGCCAACGTCCTGACTTTC	CASSLDGTGLPSGANVLTF
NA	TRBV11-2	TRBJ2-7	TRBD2	TGTGCCAGCAGCACGCCTGAGGGACTAGCGGGCTACGAGCAGTACTTC	CASSTPEGLAGYEQYF
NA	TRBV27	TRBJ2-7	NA	TGTGCCAGCAGTGGGGGGGCGGTACCTACCTACGAGCAGTACTTC	CASSGGAVPTYEQYF
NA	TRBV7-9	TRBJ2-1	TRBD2	TGTGCCAGCAGCATTAGCGGGGACCCCTACAATGAGCAGTTCTTC	CASSISGDPYNEQFF
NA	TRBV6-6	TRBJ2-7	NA	TGTGCCAGCAGTGTGACAAACCTGTGGTCCGAGCAGTACTTC	CASSVTNLWSEQYF
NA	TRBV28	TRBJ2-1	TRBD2	TGTGCCAGCAGTTCAAGGACTAGCGGGGTCTACAATGAGCAGTTCTTC	CASSSRTSGVYNEQFF
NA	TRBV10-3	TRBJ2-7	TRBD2	TGTGCCATCAGTGAGTATGGTAGCGGGAGTTACGAGCAGTACTTC	CAISEYGSGSYEQYF
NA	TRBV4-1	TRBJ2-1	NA	TGCGCCAGCAGCCAGGGGTCGGTTGAGCAGTTCTTC	CASSQGSVEQFF
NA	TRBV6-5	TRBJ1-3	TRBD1	TGTGCCAGCAGTTTGACAGGGGCTGGAAACACCATATATTTT	CASSLTGAGNTIYF
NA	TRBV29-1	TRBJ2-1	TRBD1	TGCAGCGTTATTGACAGGGTGGGTTTGAATGAGCAGTTCTTC	CSVIDRVGLNEQFF
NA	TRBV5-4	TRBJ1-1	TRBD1	TGTGCCAGCAGCCGACTCGACAGGGGGAACACTGAAGCTTTCTTT	CASSRLDRGNTEAFF
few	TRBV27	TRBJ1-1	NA	TGTGCCAGCAGTCCCGTCAGACCCAGCGAAGCTTTCTTT	CASSPVRPSEAFF
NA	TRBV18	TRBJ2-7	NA	TGTGCCAGCTCCAACACCGTAGGGTACGAGCAGTACTTC	CASSNTVGYEQYF
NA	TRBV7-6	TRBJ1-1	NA	TGTGCCAGCAGCCGCCAAGACAGAATAAACACTGAAGCTTTCTTT	CASSRQDRINTEAFF
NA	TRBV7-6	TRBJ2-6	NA	TGTGCCAGCAGCTTAGTGCGTCGGGGCTCTGGGGCCAACGTCCTGACTTTC	CASSLVRRGSGANVLTF
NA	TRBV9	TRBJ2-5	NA	TGTGCCAGCAGCCCATCTGGGGGGTTAGGAGAGACCCAGTACTTC	CASSPSGGLGETQYF
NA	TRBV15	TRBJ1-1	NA	TGTGCCACCAGCAGAGATATGGACAAGAACACTGAAGCTTTCTTT	CATSRDMDKNTEAFF
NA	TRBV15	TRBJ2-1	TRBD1	TGTGCCACCAGCCTCGAAGGACAGGGGCCACCTTACAATGAGCAGTTCTTC	CATSLEGQGPPYNEQFF
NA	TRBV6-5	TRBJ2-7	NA	TGTGCCAGCAGTTACCAGGTCCACTACGAGCAGTACTTC	CASSYQVHYEQYF
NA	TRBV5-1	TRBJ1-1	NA	TGCGCCAGCAGCCTCTACTTCGGGGCGAACACTGAAGCTTTCTTT	CASSLYFGANTEAFF
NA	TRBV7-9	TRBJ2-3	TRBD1	TGTGCCAGCAGCCAACCGGGACAGGGGGCAGATACGCAGTATTTT	CASSQPGQGADTQYF
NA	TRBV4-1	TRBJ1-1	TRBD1	TGCGCCAGCAGCCCGGACAGGGGTAGGGTCACTGAAGCTTTCTTT	CASSPDRGRVTEAFF
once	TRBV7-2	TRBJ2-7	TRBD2	TGTGCCAGCAGCTTAGCGCGAGGGGAGGGGTGGTACGAGCAGTACTTC	CASSLARGEGWYEQYF
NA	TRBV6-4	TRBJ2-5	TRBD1	TGTGCCAGCAATAACCGGGACAGCGAGACCCAGTACTTC	CASNNRDSETQYF
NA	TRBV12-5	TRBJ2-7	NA	TGTGCTAGTGGTTTGGGATACGAGCAGTACTTC	CASGLGYEQYF
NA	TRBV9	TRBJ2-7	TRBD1	TGTGCCAGCAGCCCTTGGACAGGGTCTTCCTACGAGCAGTACTTC	CASSPWTGSSYEQYF
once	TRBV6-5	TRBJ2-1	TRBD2	TGTGCCAGCAGCTCTACGAGCGGGGATGAGCAGTTCTTC	CASSSTSGDEQFF
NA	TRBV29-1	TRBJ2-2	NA	TGCAGCGTTATCATGAACACCGGGGAGCTGTTTTTT	CSVIMNTGELFF
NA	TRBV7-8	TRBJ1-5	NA	TGTGCCAGCAGCGAACGCCTCAATCAGCCCCAGCATTTT	CASSERLNQPQHF
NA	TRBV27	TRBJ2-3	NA	TGTGCCAGCAGTTTATACGGCAGAACAGATACGCAGTATTTT	CASSLYGRTDTQYF
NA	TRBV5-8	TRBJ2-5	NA	TGTGCCAGCAGCCCTTCGAGCCCGCAGGGAGGATTCGAGACCCAGTACTTC	CASSPSSPQGGFETQYF
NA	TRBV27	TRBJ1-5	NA	TGTGCCAGCAGTTTATCGGGGGGCCCTCACTCCAATCAGCCCCAGCATTTT	CASSLSGGPHSNQPQHF
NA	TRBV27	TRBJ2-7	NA	TGTGCCAGCAGTTTATCCGGGGGTTTAACCTACGAGCAGTACTTC	CASSLSGGLTYEQYF
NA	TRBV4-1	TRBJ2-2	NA	TGCGCCAGCAGCCAAGATCTGCGACTAGGCAGTCCCGGGGAGCTGTTTTTT	CASSQDLRLGSPGELFF
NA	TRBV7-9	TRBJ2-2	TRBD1	TGTGCCAGCAGCTCCGGACAGGGGGCTCGGGAGCTGTTTTTT	CASSSGQGARELFF
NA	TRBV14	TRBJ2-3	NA	TGTGCCAGCAGCCAAGAGGGGGCCTGGCGGGATTGGGATACGCAGTATTTT	CASSQEGAWRDWDTQYF
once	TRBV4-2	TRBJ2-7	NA	TGTGCCAGCAGCCACGGGACGGCGAGCTCCTACGAGCAGTACTTC	CASSHGTASSYEQYF
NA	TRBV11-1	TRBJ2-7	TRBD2	TGTGCCAGCAGCTTAGAACTAGCGGAGTTCTACGAGCAGTACTTC	CASSLELAEFYEQYF
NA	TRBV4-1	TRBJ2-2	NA	TGCGCCAGCAGCCAAATTGGTCTGAACACCGGGGAGCTGTTTTTT	CASSQIGLNTGELFF
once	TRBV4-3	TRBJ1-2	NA	TGCGCCAGCAGCCAAGATGGGGGAAGGGGATACGGCTACACCTTC	CASSQDGGRGYGYTF
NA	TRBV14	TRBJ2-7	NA	TGTGCCAGCGCAACAGCGATTAGCTCCTACGAGCAGTACTTC	CASATAISSYEQYF
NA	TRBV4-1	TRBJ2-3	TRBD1	TGCGCCAGCAGCCCCCGGGACAGGGGTAGCACAGATACGCAGTATTTT	CASSPRDRGSTDTQYF
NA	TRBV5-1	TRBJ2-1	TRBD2	TGCGCCAGCAATCTGGGCCCCCTAGCGGGAGGAGGCAATGAGCAGTTCTTC	CASNLGPLAGGGNEQFF
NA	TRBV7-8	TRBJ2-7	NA	TGTGCCAGCAGCTTAACGGGTAGTTCTTTGGGTTTCGAGCAGTACTTC	CASSLTGSSLGFEQYF